A selection of T cell receptor beta chains follows, all from one sample in a study of blood T cell repertoires in COVID-19. Using immunoSEQ multiplex PCR, the repertoire was profiled, and TCRdb retains in-frame clones only, with some absent. The data hold around 180,000 clones, with roughly four fifths observed a single time. The sequenced sample was peripheral blood. Receptor source: a human donor in a cohort sampled during active COVID-19. The CDR3 runs from the conserved cysteine through the conserved F or W. The D gene is left open where the match is weak. Expanded clones are given a class, and other clones once, few, many or no size at all.

CDR3,DNA,V,size,D,J
CASRSGQGNQPQHF,TGTGCCAGCCGGTCGGGACAGGGGAACCAGCCCCAGCATTTT,TRBV6-6,NA,TRBD1,TRBJ1-5
CASSVSRQETQYF,TGTGCCAGCAGTGTATCCCGGCAAGAGACCCAGTACTTC,TRBV2,NA,NA,TRBJ2-5
CASSPQGYYEQYF,TGTGCCAGCAGTCCACAGGGGTACTACGAGCAGTACTTC,TRBV12-3/TRBV12-4,few,TRBD1,TRBJ2-7
CANTWTGSYGYTF,TGTGCCAATACCTGGACAGGGTCCTATGGCTACACCTTC,TRBV21-1,NA,NA,TRBJ1-2
CASSFSSLNTEAFF,TGTGCCAGCAGCTTCAGTTCATTGAACACTGAAGCTTTCTTT,TRBV7-9,NA,NA,TRBJ1-1
CASSGDRASNQPQHF,TGTGCCAGCAGTGGGGACAGGGCTAGCAATCAGCCCCAGCATTTT,TRBV2,NA,TRBD1,TRBJ1-5
CSVLAVVSNSYNEQFF,TGCAGCGTATTAGCGGTGGTTAGCAACTCCTACAATGAGCAGTTCTTC,TRBV29-1,NA,NA,TRBJ2-1
CASSGGTAAPYEQYF,TGTGCCAGCAGCGGCGGGACAGCGGCGCCCTACGAGCAGTACTTC,TRBV7-9,NA,NA,TRBJ2-7
CASSPGTRNEKLFF,TGTGCCAGCAGCCCCGGGACACGTAATGAAAAACTGTTTTTT,TRBV5-4,NA,NA,TRBJ1-4
CASSIRGKNQPQHF,TGTGCCAGTAGTATAAGAGGGAAGAATCAGCCCCAGCATTTT,TRBV19,NA,NA,TRBJ1-5
CASSWGGIEGYTF,TGCGCCAGCAGCTGGGGCGGGATAGAGGGCTACACCTTC,TRBV5-1,NA,NA,TRBJ1-2
CSVGGQGAYEQYF,TGCAGCGTGGGAGGACAGGGCGCCTACGAGCAGTACTTC,TRBV29-1,NA,TRBD1,TRBJ2-7
CASSQELPGNQPQHF,TGTGCCAGCAGCCAAGAATTACCGGGCAATCAGCCCCAGCATTTT,TRBV3-1/TRBV3-2,NA,NA,TRBJ1-5
CASSQDHGQTYEQYF,TGTGCCAGCAGCCAAGACCACGGACAGACCTACGAGCAGTACTTC,TRBV3-1/TRBV3-2,once,NA,TRBJ2-7
CASSQGLDDEQFF,TGCGCCAGCAGCCAAGGACTAGATGATGAGCAGTTCTTC,TRBV4-1,NA,NA,TRBJ2-1
CASRGRGAPRLSTDTQYF,TGTGCCAGCAGGGGCAGGGGGGCCCCCCGGCTAAGCACAGATACGCAGTATTTT,TRBV21-1,once,NA,TRBJ2-3
CASSLGQGTSGNTIYF,TGTGCCAGCAGCTTAGGACAGGGGACCTCTGGAAACACCATATATTTT,TRBV11-2,NA,TRBD1,TRBJ1-3
CASSYSGGFEQYF,TGTGCCAGCAGTTACTCGGGGGGTTTCGAGCAGTACTTC,TRBV6-6,NA,NA,TRBJ2-7
CASSLGLLSPDPRNEQFF,TGTGCCAGCAGCTTAGGGTTGCTTTCGCCAGATCCCAGGAATGAGCAGTTCTTC,TRBV7-2,NA,NA,TRBJ2-1
CASSPAGTVGNQPQHF,TGTGCCAGCTCACCCGCCGGGACAGTTGGCAATCAGCCCCAGCATTTT,TRBV18,NA,TRBD1,TRBJ1-5
CASKTDSGNTIYF,TGTGCCAGTAAAACAGACTCTGGAAACACCATATATTTT,TRBV19,NA,NA,TRBJ1-3
CASSLPAGTGSTDTQYF,TGCGCCAGCAGTCTACCAGCCGGGACAGGGAGCACAGATACGCAGTATTTT,TRBV5-1,NA,TRBD1,TRBJ2-3
CSARPQVRNTEAFF,TGCAGCGCCCGCCCCCAGGTTAGAAACACTGAAGCTTTCTTT,TRBV29-1,NA,NA,TRBJ1-1
CASSPLGQGAYNSPLHF,TGTGCCAGCTCACCACTGGGACAGGGGGCCTATAATTCACCCCTCCACTTT,TRBV18,once,TRBD1,TRBJ1-6
CASSTDRGPANQPQHF,TGTGCCAGCAGTACCGACAGGGGGCCGGCTAATCAGCCCCAGCATTTT,TRBV6-2/TRBV6-3,NA,TRBD1,TRBJ1-5
CASSLDRRTNEKLFF,TGTGCCAGCAGCTTAGACAGACGGACTAATGAAAAACTGTTTTTT,TRBV7-9,NA,NA,TRBJ1-4
CASSEGQGNNEQFF,TGTGCCAGCAGTGAGGGACAGGGGAACAATGAGCAGTTCTTC,TRBV6-4,NA,TRBD1,TRBJ2-1
CSASLARDEKLFF,TGCAGTGCTAGTCTCGCCCGCGATGAAAAACTGTTTTTT,TRBV20-1,NA,NA,TRBJ1-4
CSVASVHNEQFF,TGCAGCGTTGCTTCAGTCCACAATGAGCAGTTCTTC,TRBV29-1,few,NA,TRBJ2-1
CASSLSSGANVLTF,TGTGCCAGCAGTCTGTCCTCTGGGGCCAACGTCCTGACTTTC,TRBV6-5,once,NA,TRBJ2-6
CASSGGNNEQFF,TGTGCCAGTAGCGGGGGGAACAATGAGCAGTTCTTC,TRBV19,NA,TRBD2,TRBJ2-1
CASSPTGGNQPQHF,TGTGCCAGCAGCCCGACAGGGGGCAATCAGCCCCAGCATTTT,TRBV6-4,NA,TRBD1,TRBJ1-5
CASSLPSEGEAFF,TGTGCCAGCAGCCTACCCTCTGAGGGTGAAGCTTTCTTT,TRBV13,NA,NA,TRBJ1-1
CASSHLSDITYNEQFF,TGTGCCAGCAGCCATTTATCAGACATTACCTACAATGAGCAGTTCTTC,TRBV14,NA,NA,TRBJ2-1
CASSATGQETQYF,TGTGCCAGCAGTGCGACAGGCCAAGAGACCCAGTACTTC,TRBV12-3/TRBV12-4,NA,NA,TRBJ2-5
CASSLTNNEQFF,TGTGCCAGCAGCCTGACAAACAATGAGCAGTTCTTC,TRBV3-1/TRBV3-2,NA,NA,TRBJ2-1
CASSFGGVGSYEQYF,TGCGCCAGCAGCTTTGGGGGGGTAGGATCCTACGAGCAGTACTTC,TRBV5-1,NA,TRBD2,TRBJ2-7
CASSAGTGAPQHF,TGTGCCAGCAGCGCCGGGACAGGGGCGCCCCAGCATTTT,TRBV5-6,NA,TRBD1,TRBJ1-5
CASSRGTGTEAFF,TGTGCCAGCAGCCGGGGCACGGGCACTGAAGCTTTCTTT,TRBV3-1/TRBV3-2,NA,NA,TRBJ1-1
CASSISRGSYEQYF,TGTGCCAGTAGTATCAGCAGGGGCTCCTACGAGCAGTACTTC,TRBV19,NA,NA,TRBJ2-7
CASSLGPLNEQFF,TGTGCCAGCAGCTTAGGGCCCCTCAATGAGCAGTTCTTC,TRBV7-8,once,NA,TRBJ2-1
CASSPMDIYNEQFF,TGCGCCAGCAGCCCTATGGACATCTACAATGAGCAGTTCTTC,TRBV5-1,NA,NA,TRBJ2-1
CASSLGQGGHGYTF,TGTGCCAGCAGCCTCGGACAGGGGGGGCATGGCTACACCTTC,TRBV7-8,NA,TRBD1,TRBJ1-2
CASSRGGPYAFF,TGCGCCAGCAGCAGGGGGGGACCCTACGCTTTCTTT,TRBV4-1,few,NA,TRBJ1-1
CASSPSAGGGSYGYTF,TGTGCCAGCAGCCCCTCCGCGGGGGGGGGCAGCTATGGCTACACCTTC,TRBV11-2,NA,NA,TRBJ1-2
CAWSRDSYGYTF,TGTGCCTGGAGTCGAGATTCCTATGGCTACACCTTC,TRBV30,NA,NA,TRBJ1-2
CASSLRQGPYEQYF,TGCGCCAGCAGCCTCAGACAGGGGCCCTACGAGCAGTACTTC,TRBV5-1,NA,TRBD1,TRBJ2-7
CASSPGGTEAFF,TGTGCCAGCAGCCCAGGGGGCACTGAAGCTTTCTTT,TRBV3-1/TRBV3-2,NA,TRBD1,TRBJ1-1
CASSAGRGNEKLFF,TGCGCCAGCTCTGCCGGTCGGGGTAATGAAAAACTGTTTTTT,TRBV5-1,NA,NA,TRBJ1-4
CASSGQTGYGYTF,TGCGCCAGCAGCGGACAGACGGGCTATGGCTACACCTTC,TRBV5-1,NA,NA,TRBJ1-2
CASSVGGQGGETQYF,TGTGCCAGCAGCGTAGGGGGACAGGGGGGAGAGACCCAGTACTTC,TRBV7-9,once,TRBD1,TRBJ2-5
CASRRTYTEAFF,TGTGCCAGCAGGCGGACTTACACTGAAGCTTTCTTT,TRBV13,NA,NA,TRBJ1-1
CASLGQGDYNEQFF,TGTGCCAGCTTGGGACAGGGGGATTACAATGAGCAGTTCTTC,TRBV5-6,few,TRBD1,TRBJ2-1